This T cell receptor beta chain was profiled in a study of T cell repertoires in aging, cancer and after chemotherapy. V was trimmed by 3 bases and J by 4 bases, leaving 15 bases between them. Germline V gives CDR1 SGHTA, CDR2 FQGNSA. This CDR3 comprises 15 residues. TCR beta rearrangements were amplified from peripheral blood genomic DNA. A mixed TRB-A/B primer pool amplified rearranged TRB by multiplex touch-down PCR. TCRdb redid the calling of the multiplex PCR reads with MiXCR, one entry per CDR3 protein. Found here are just under 10,000 distinct CDR3 sequences, 30% to 45% of them singletons; the top ten hold roughly 10%.

The chain has TRBV7-2 and TRBJ2-5; maybe TRBD2 (6 bases). The sequence was collected from a human donor in good health. The sequencing input was blood. CDR3 amino acids: CASSLGGSDGETQYF. Written as DNA, the CDR3 is TGTGCCAGCAGCTTGGGGGGAAGTGATGGAGAGACCCAGTACTTC.